The 11 T cell receptor beta chains below were found in one sample sequenced in a study of shared clonotypes between healthy human individuals. Generated by immunoSEQ multiplex PCR, the TCRdb table keeps only in-frame clones and is missing some. The table has hundreds of thousands of clones, roughly 73% seen once. The material sequenced was memory CD4+ T cells sorted from blood. The subset: CD45RA-negative fraction. These receptors came from a woman aged 30 to 39 in good health.

The chain combines TRBV9 with TRBJ2-1; tentatively, D is TRBD2 (5 bases). There are 16 residues in the CDR3. Germline CDR1 is SGDLS and CDR2 is YYNGEE. V lost 6 bases, J lost 0 bases, and 16 bases lay in between. The CDR3 region has the DNA TGTGCCAGCACCCACTTGCCGGACTCCTCCTACAATGAGCAGTTCTTC. It encodes CASTHLPDSSYNEQFF.

This clone was seen a few times. The chain has TRBV5-1 and TRBJ2-7; 7 bases are a match to TRBD2. From germline, CDR1 is SGHRS and CDR2 YFSETQ. This CDR3 region has 15 residues. The J segment lost 5 bases and the V segment lost 0 bases, leaving 8 bases of the junction unmatched. CDR3: CASSLDGTTRNEQYF. CDR3 bases: TGCGCCAGCAGCTTGGATGGGACTACCAGGAACGAGCAGTACTTC.

This clone was counted many times. Germline is not matched at one junction end, which may reflect a read error. The chain combines TRBV5-1 with TRBJ2-1; 8 nucleotides agree with TRBD1. CDR1 is SGHRS, CDR2 YFSETQ, per germline. The CDR3 loop spans 11 amino acids. CDR3 region: CASSQDRARIF. Here the CDR3 DNA reads TGCGCCAGCAGCCAGGACAGGGCACGTATCTTC.

This chain uses TRBV9 with TRBJ1-2; 8 positions agree with TRBD1. The V and J ends lost 0 bases and 7 bases, in that order; junction bases with no gene match: 8. CDR3 length: 15 amino acids. Germline CDR1 reads SGDLS; CDR2 reads YYNGEE. The CDR3 reads CASSVARQGAIGYTF. The CDR3 bases are TGTGCCAGCAGCGTAGCTAGGCAGGGGGCTATTGGCTACACCTTC.

The chain recombines TRBV28 with TRBJ1-1, with D maybe TRBD1 (5 bases). Germline V gene data show CDR1 as MDHEN and CDR2 as SYDVKM. The CDR3 has 11 residues. The chain's CDR3 is CAAQQGPEAFF. Here the CDR3 DNA reads TGTGCGGCACAGCAGGGTCCTGAAGCTTTCTTT.

This clone showed up just a few times. Other nucleotide sequences in the sample specify the same CDR3. The chain recombines TRBV5-1 with TRBJ2-3, with unresolved D. Trimming left V 0 bases short and J 0 bases short, with 5 bases between. Germline V CDR1 and CDR2: SGHRS, YFSETQ. This CDR3 spans 14 amino acids. The CDR3 nucleotides read TGCGCCAGCAGCTTGGCCGGTAGCACAGATACGCAGTATTTT. Protein product: CASSLAGSTDTQYF.

V usage is TRBV7-2 and J usage is TRBJ2-5; 9 nucleotides line up with TRBD2. J was trimmed by 0 bases and V by 6 bases; bases with no gene match: 2. In germline, CDR1 is SGHTA, CDR2 FQGNSA. The CDR3 spans 14 residues. The CDR3 coding sequence is TGTGCCAGCAGTTGGACTAGCGACCAAGAGACCCAGTACTTC. Residues: CASSWTSDQETQYF.

The chain joins TRBV7-8 to TRBJ2-4; 8 nucleotides line up with TRBD1. The CDR3 contains 18 residues. The V gene end was trimmed by 6 bases and the J gene end by 0 bases; junction bases not matched to a gene: 13. Germline values: CDR1 SGHVS, CDR2 FQNEAQ. CDR3 sequence reads: CASRPKVGDRLAKNIQYF. The CDR3 nucleotides read TGTGCCAGCAGGCCAAAAGTGGGGGACAGGTTAGCCAAAAACATTCAGTACTTC.

The V and J genes are TRBV19 and TRBJ1-5; D is undetermined. The CDR3 consists of 17 residues. CDR1 is LNHDA and CDR2 is SQIVND in the germline V gene (reference sequence). V was clipped by 3 bases and J by 6 bases, with 21 bases between them. The CDR3 loop is CASSIGGPSVVGQPQHF. The CDR3 DNA reads TGTGCCAGTAGTATCGGAGGACCCTCGGTAGTCGGTCAGCCCCAGCATTTT.

The V gene is TRBV29-1, the J gene TRBJ2-5; 12 nucleotides align to TRBD2. Germline trimming cut 7 bases from V and 1 base from J; bases unmatched to any gene: 1. CDR1 and CDR2 (germline): SQVTM, ANQGSEA. The CDR3 covers 13 residues. CDR3 DNA sequence: TGCAGCGGGGGACTAGCGGGCCAAGAGACCCAGTACTTC. This gives the protein CSGGLAGQETQYF.

The chain employs TRBV10-2 and TRBJ2-1; 8 nucleotides line up with TRBD2. Per the germline V gene, CDR1 is WSHSY and CDR2 is SAAADI. The trim removed 7 bases at V and 4 bases at J, leaving 6 bases unmatched. This CDR3 region has 14 residues. The CDR3 region is CASMISGTYNEQFF. CDR3 coding DNA: TGCGCCAGCATGATTAGCGGGACGTACAATGAGCAGTTCTTC.